This passage covers 31 T cell receptor beta chains from one sample sequenced in a study of T cell repertoires in cytomegalovirus infection. MiXCR was run by TCRdb on the reads, yielding one entry per CDR3 protein. This sample has over 150,000 distinct CDR3 sequences, with about 15% found just once. Sample: CD8+ T cells from PBMCs. These receptors came from a human donor in good health (CMV status not recorded). Some clones in this sample may be carry-over from other donors' samples.

This clonotype came up a few times. The V gene is TRBV7-3, the J gene TRBJ2-3; 8 bases align to TRBD2. The junction had 9 bases not matched to a gene; V was cut back by 1 base and J by 3 bases. The CDR3 totals 17 residues. Germline V gene sequence: CDR1 SGHTA, CDR2 FQGTGA. The CDR3 loop is CASSLRPGLGPTDTQYF. CDR3 DNA: TGTGCCAGCAGCTTAAGGCCGGGACTAGGCCCAACAGATACGCAGTATTTT.

The chain is built from TRBV6-6 and TRBJ2-1, with TRBD2 identical over 11 bases. J lost 9 bases, V lost 5 bases, and 6 bases had no gene match. This CDR3 is 14 amino acids long. CDR1 is MNHNY and CDR2 is SVGAGI in the germline V gene (reference sequence). CDR3 DNA sequence: TGTGCCAGCAGTCATAGCGGGGGGGCGGGTGAGCAGTTCTTC. This codes for CASSHSGGAGEQFF.

This clonotype was recorded only once. V and J are TRBV29-1 and TRBJ1-2; D is possibly TRBD1 (5 bases). CDR1 is SQVTM, CDR2 ANQGSEA, per germline. V dropped 4 bases and J dropped 14 bases, with 14 bases sitting between them. This CDR3 contains 10 residues. In nucleotides, the CDR3 is TGCAGCGTTGGTCCATTGGGGGAAACCTTC. Translated, it gives CSVGPLGETF.

The chain carries TRBV7-9 and TRBJ1-5, with D possibly matching TRBD1 (6 bases). The CDR3 consists of 14 residues. Per germline, CDR1 SEHNR and CDR2 FQNEAQ (reference sequence). Trimming cost V 6 bases and J 8 bases, with 17 bases left between them. The CDR3 loop is CASSYGGAMEPQHF. The CDR3 bases are TGTGCCAGCAGTTACGGGGGGGCCATGGAGCCCCAGCATTTT.

J is TRBJ2-5 and V is TRBV20-1; TRBD1 might be the D (6 bases). Trimming left V 1 base short and J 5 bases short, with 23 bases between. Germline loops: CDR1 DFQATT, CDR2 SNEGSKA (reference sequence). The CDR3 contains 17 residues. The CDR3 region is CSARGQETGSPPETQYF. The CDR3 DNA follows: TGCAGTGCTAGAGGCCAAGAGACAGGATCCCCTCCGGAGACCCAGTACTTC.

The chain is built from TRBV27 and TRBJ1-5; D is undetermined. Trimming removed 1 base at V and 0 bases at J, with 7 bases between. This CDR3 has 15 amino acids. Germline CDR1 is MNHEY and CDR2 is SMNVEV (reference sequence). The CDR3 nucleotides read TGTGCCAGCAGTTTATACGGGGATAGCAATCAGCCCCAGCATTTT. The encoded protein is CASSLYGDSNQPQHF.

This clonotype was seen a handful of times. The CDR3 sequence is CASSQGRGNEQFF. The CDR3 bases are TGTGCCAGCAGCCAAGGACGAGGGAATGAGCAGTTCTTC. The chain carries TRBV14 and TRBJ2-1; D perhaps matches TRBD2 (5 bases). V shed 1 base and J shed 7 bases, with 8 bases lying between them. Germline lookup yields CDR1 SGHDN and CDR2 FVKESK. The CDR3 has 13 residues. The full variable domain, completed using reference TRBV14 and TRBJ2-1, is EAGVTQFPSHSVIEKGQTVTLRCDPISGHDNLYWYRRVMGKEIKFLLHFVKESKQDESGMPNNRFLAERTGGTYSTLKVQPAELEDSGVYFCASSQGRGNEQFFGPGTRLTVL.

This chain connects TRBV20-1 to TRBJ1-5, with a weak D call TRBD1 (5 bases). Germline V lookup: CDR1 DFQATT, CDR2 SNEGSKA (reference sequence). This CDR3 spans 15 amino acids. The ends were cut back, 5 bases at V and 6 bases at J, with 20 bases in the middle. The DNA of the CDR3 is TGCAGTGCTGAGACCTTACAGTCGACAGTTCAGCCCCAGCATTTT. Residues: CSAETLQSTVQPQHF.

V gene TRBV20-1 combines with J gene TRBJ1-6, with D tentatively TRBD1 (6 bases). Trimming removed 7 bases at V and 8 bases at J, with 18 bases between. The germline gives CDR1 DFQATT, CDR2 SNEGSKA (reference sequence). The CDR3 length is 14 residues. CDR3 DNA sequence: TGCAGTGGTCCCCAGGGGATCGGGGATTCACCCCTCCACTTT. Protein sequence: CSGPQGIGDSPLHF.

This chain links TRBV6-5 with TRBJ2-7; 10 nucleotides line up with TRBD1. The ends lost 0 bases at V and 2 bases at J; junction bases unmatched: 4. The CDR3 is made up of 16 amino acids. Per germline, CDR1 MNHEY and CDR2 SVGAGI. The CDR3 spells CASSYSRDRGTYEQYF. CDR3 nucleotides: TGTGCCAGCAGTTACTCCCGGGACAGGGGAACCTACGAGCAGTACTTC.

This clonotype was seen more than once but under ten times. The chain employs TRBV7-3 and TRBJ2-5; D gene unclear. Germline V gene data show CDR1 as SGHTA and CDR2 as FQGTGA. The CDR3 totals 13 residues. V was cut by 1 base and J by 3 bases, with 6 bases left in between. CDR3: CASSLSSKETQYF. The CDR3 region has the DNA TGTGCCAGCAGCTTAAGCAGCAAAGAGACCCAGTACTTC.

There are a few counts of this clonotype. The chain links TRBV5-6 to TRBJ1-1; D remains ambiguous. Germline CDR1 SGHDT, CDR2 YYEEEE. Trimming stripped 3 bases from V and 7 bases from J, with 13 bases between. This CDR3 is 13 amino acids long. CDR3 nucleotides: TGTGCCAGCAGCTCGAACAGCTGGCTTGAAGCTTTCTTT. Amino acids: CASSSNSWLEAFF.

V is TRBV7-9 and J is TRBJ1-1; the D is unclear. The CDR3 has 12 amino acids. Germline V gene lookup returns CDR1 SEHNR and CDR2 FQNEAQ (reference sequence). V gave up 7 bases and J gave up 1 base, with 7 bases separating them. CDR3 DNA: TGTGCCAGCACGGGTAGGAACACTGAAGCTTTCTTT. Protein: CASTGRNTEAFF.

The chain links TRBV30 to TRBJ1-1; D call uncertain. The CDR3 has 11 residues. The germline gives CDR1 GTSNPN, CDR2 SVGIG (reference sequence). The V gene lost 2 bases and the J gene lost 0 bases, with 1 base spanning the gap. This CDR3 is CAWSMNTEAFF. CDR3 in DNA: TGTGCCTGGAGTATGAACACTGAAGCTTTCTTT.

The chain employs TRBV3-1 and TRBJ1-2, with D perhaps matching TRBD1 (6 bases). The length of the CDR3 is 14 residues. The germline V and J ends were trimmed by 2 bases and 2 bases, with 9 bases remaining between them. CDR1 is LGHDT, CDR2 YNNKEL, per germline (reference sequence). The CDR3 DNA is TGTGCCAGCAGCCAAAGGGGGGCGAACTATGGCTACACCTTC. Encoded protein: CASSQRGANYGYTF.

The rearrangement links TRBV7-9 to TRBJ2-7; the match to TRBD2 covers 13 bases. This CDR3 has 15 residues. Germline values: CDR1 SEHNR, CDR2 FQNEAQ (reference sequence). Unmatched junction bases numbered 5, after V lost 5 bases and J lost 4 bases. The CDR3: CASSGTSGEHYEQYF. For the CDR3, the DNA is TGTGCCAGCAGCGGGACTAGCGGGGAACATTACGAGCAGTACTTC.

V is TRBV23-1 and J is TRBJ2-7; a weak D match, TRBD1 (6 bases). TRBV23-1 carries the ORF label, with uncertain function. The CDR3 has 15 amino acids. The V end lost 0 bases, the J end lost 2 bases, and 11 bases lay between the germline ends. CDR3 loop: CASSQSGQGPYEQYF. Written as DNA, the CDR3 is TGCGCCAGCAGTCAATCGGGGCAGGGGCCCTACGAGCAGTACTTC.

This clonotype was found many times. The chain employs TRBV7-2 and TRBJ1-1, with D possibly being TRBD1 (5 bases). Germline V lookup: CDR1 SGHTA, CDR2 FQGNSA. There are 17 residues in the CDR3. V was clipped by 5 bases and J by 4 bases, with 23 bases between them. DNA for the CDR3: TGTGCCAGCAGCACCAGACTGGCCGGCGGTAGGGGCACTGAAGCTTTCTTT. Translating gives CASSTRLAGGRGTEAFF.

This sequence joins TRBV7-9 and TRBJ1-4, with D hard to call. The CDR3 totals 14 residues. Germline CDR1 SEHNR, CDR2 FQNEAQ (reference sequence). Deletions cut 5 bases from V and 5 bases from J, with 12 bases between. The CDR3 sequence: CASSLTASNEKLFF. In DNA form, the CDR3 reads TGTGCCAGCAGCCTGACTGCAAGCAATGAAAAACTGTTTTTT. Variable domain in full (rest from reference TRBV7-9 and TRBJ1-4): DTGVSQNPRHKITKRGQNVTFRCDPISEHNRLYWYRQTLGQGPEFLTYFQNEAQLEKSRLLSDRFSAERPKGSFSTLEIQRTEQGDSAMYLCASSLTASNEKLFFGSGTQLSVL.

The rearrangement joins TRBV12-3 or TRBV12-4 to TRBJ1-1; TRBD1 is a possible D gene (5 bases). The V end lost 3 bases, the J end lost 1 base, and 21 bases lay between the germline ends. The CDR3 is made up of 18 amino acids. In DNA, the CDR3 is TGTGCCAGCAGTTTGGCCCCCGCTCCTGGCAGGGCGAACACTGAAGCTTTCTTT. The encoded protein is CASSLAPAPGRANTEAFF.

The rearrangement joins TRBV2 to TRBJ1-1; the D gene is possibly TRBD1 (5 bases). Trimming shortened V by 7 bases and J by 8 bases, and 14 bases separated the two germline ends. Germline loops: CDR1 SNHLY, CDR2 FYNNEI. This CDR3 contains 12 residues. CDR3 loop: CASIGGAVEAFF. The CDR3, as DNA: TGTGCCAGCATAGGAGGGGCTGTGGAAGCTTTCTTT.

This clonotype occurred a few times. This chain links TRBV7-6 with TRBJ2-7; D perhaps matches TRBD2 (5 bases). From germline, CDR1 is SGHVS and CDR2 FNYEAQ. This CDR3 spans 16 amino acids. The ends were cut back, 5 bases at V and 0 bases at J, with 17 bases in the middle. DNA for the CDR3: TGTGCCAGCAGCCCTCGGCCGTCGGGGAGCTCCTACGAGCAGTACTTC. It codes for CASSPRPSGSSYEQYF.

The rearrangement joins TRBV19 to TRBJ2-5; 11 bases match TRBD1. V lost 3 bases, J lost 5 bases, and 5 bases stayed unmatched. In germline, CDR1 is LNHDA, CDR2 SQIVND (reference sequence). The CDR3 extends over 15 amino acids. The CDR3 region is CASSIGTGGIETQYF. The DNA for the CDR3 is TGTGCCAGTAGTATCGGGACAGGGGGGATCGAGACCCAGTACTTC. Drawing the rest from reference TRBV19 and TRBJ2-5, the complete variable domain is DGGITQSPKYLFRKEGQNVTLSCEQNLNHDAMYWYRQDPGQGLRLIYYSQIVNDFQKGDIAEGYSVSREKKESFPLTVTSAQKNPTAFYLCASSIGTGGIETQYFGPGTRLLVL.

This clonotype turned up a few times. This chain uses TRBV9 with TRBJ2-7, with D maybe TRBD2 (6 bases). V lost 0 bases, J lost 6 bases, and 13 bases lay in between. This CDR3 region has 14 residues. Germline lookup yields CDR1 SGDLS and CDR2 YYNGEE. The CDR3 DNA is TGTGCCAGCAGCGTAGACGGGGAGGTAAGCGAGCAGTACTTC. This sequence encodes CASSVDGEVSEQYF. The full variable domain, its missing parts supplied by reference TRBV9 and TRBJ2-7, is DSGVTQTPKHLITATGQRVTLRCSPRSGDLSVYWYQQSLDQGLQFLIQYYNGEERAKGNILERFSAQQFPDLHSELNLSSLELGDSALYFCASSVDGEVSEQYFGPGTRLTVT.

This clonotype was found a few times. This sequence joins TRBV19 and TRBJ2-1; 8 bases line up with TRBD2. This CDR3 is built from 15 residues. CDR1 and CDR2 (germline): LNHDA, SQIVND (reference sequence). With V trimmed by 6 bases and J by 8 bases, 12 bases remained unmatched. In nucleotides, the CDR3 is TGTGCCAGTAGGTTCCGGGACGGGAGGGTCGATGAGCAGTTCTTC. This codes for CASRFRDGRVDEQFF.

The chain joins TRBV4-3 to TRBJ2-1; D tentatively reads TRBD1 or TRBD2 (5 bases each). The germline V gene has CDR1 LGHNA and CDR2 YSLEER. The CDR3 is made up of 15 amino acids. The ends were cut back, 0 bases at V and 6 bases at J, with 12 bases in the middle. The CDR3 DNA is TGCGCCAGCAGCCAAGACCGAAGAGGGGCCAATGAGCAGTTCTTC. Its translation: CASSQDRRGANEQFF.

The rearrangement joins TRBV9 to TRBJ1-1, with unresolved D. Germline CDR1 reads SGDLS; CDR2 reads YYNGEE. The germline V and J ends were trimmed by 2 bases and 1 base, with 9 bases remaining between them. This CDR3 is built from 14 residues. The CDR3 nucleotides are TGTGCCAGCAGCGTTTCGCAGACGAACACTGAAGCTTTCTTT. It specifies CASSVSQTNTEAFF. Full variable domain (remainder filled in from reference TRBV9 and TRBJ1-1): DSGVTQTPKHLITATGQRVTLRCSPRSGDLSVYWYQQSLDQGLQFLIQYYNGEERAKGNILERFSAQQFPDLHSELNLSSLELGDSALYFCASSVSQTNTEAFFGQGTRLTVV.

This clonotype was observed a few times. The rearrangement joins TRBV7-2 to TRBJ2-1; tentatively, D is TRBD2 (7 bases). Germline V gene lookup returns CDR1 SGHTA and CDR2 FQGNSA. The CDR3 is 18 residues long. The V gene lost 3 bases and the J gene lost 7 bases, with 25 bases spanning the gap. CDR3 amino acids: CASSLTGGLAIFKNEQFF. The CDR3 nucleotides read TGTGCCAGCAGCTTGACCGGGGGGCTAGCGATATTTAAGAATGAGCAGTTCTTC.

This clonotype occurred a few times. V usage is TRBV7-2 and J usage is TRBJ2-5; D might be TRBD2 (5 bases). Germline CDR1 SGHTA, CDR2 FQGNSA. The CDR3 consists of 15 residues. V shed 1 base and J shed 0 bases, with 9 bases lying between them. The CDR3 bases are TGTGCCAGCAGCTTAGACAGCGGCGACCAAGAGACCCAGTACTTC. Translated: CASSLDSGDQETQYF.

This clonotype was seen repeatedly, ten times or more. The chain is built from TRBV7-2 and TRBJ2-3; D is undetermined. CDR1 and CDR2 (germline): SGHTA, FQGNSA. V was cut by 4 bases and J by 4 bases, with 21 bases left in between. The CDR3 contains 17 residues. The CDR3 here is CASSSSAGFTPPDTQYF. The CDR3 nucleotides are TGTGCCAGCAGCTCCAGTGCCGGGTTTACCCCTCCAGATACGCAGTATTTT. The variable domain in full, with the rest retrieved from reference TRBV7-2 and TRBJ2-3, is GAGVSQSPSNKVTEKGKDVELRCDPISGHTALYWYRQSLGQGLEFLIYFQGNSAPDKSGLPSDRFSAERTGGSVSTLTIQRTQQEDSAVYLCASSSSAGFTPPDTQYFGPGTRLTVL.

There are many counts of this clonotype. V is TRBV7-6 and J is TRBJ2-7, with D possibly TRBD2 on 5 matching bases. V dropped 4 bases and J dropped 3 bases, with 13 bases sitting between them. The CDR3 length is 14 residues. Germline V gene data show CDR1 as SGHVS and CDR2 as FNYEAQ. The CDR3 loop reads CASSSKVGVYEQYF. CDR3 DNA: TGTGCCAGCAGCTCAAAGGTCGGGGTCTACGAGCAGTACTTC.